This entry lists 25 T cell receptor beta chains sequenced from one sample in a study of T-cell reconstitution after alpha-beta-depleted transplantation in children. The library targeted TCRbeta and was prepared with unique molecular identifiers. TCRdb called the PCR reads again in MiXCR, with one record for every CDR3 protein. The table has around 240,000 distinct CDR3 sequences, 8.2% seen once. Specimen: PBMCs, mostly from graft donor cells, collected 180 days after TCRalphabeta/CD19-depleted stem cell transplant. The receptors come from a male patient younger than 18 who had a stem cell transplant for acute lymphoblastic leukemia, so the T cells may come from the graft donor.

Many counts were recorded for this clonotype. CDR3 sequence reads: CSARKTSRGEQYF. CDR3 nucleotide sequence: TGCAGTGCTAGAAAGACCTCGAGAGGCGAGCAGTACTTC. The chain couples TRBV20-1 to TRBJ2-7; D is unclear. The CDR3 runs 13 residues. Germline V gene lookup returns CDR1 DFQATT and CDR2 SNEGSKA (reference sequence). Trimming shortened V by 2 bases and J by 6 bases, and 14 bases separated the two germline ends.

This clonotype was counted ten times or more. The V call is TRBV20-1, the J call TRBJ1-1; no definite D call. CDR3 length equals 15 residues. CDR1 is DFQATT and CDR2 is SNEGSKA in the germline V gene (reference sequence). The V gene lost 3 bases and the J gene lost 0 bases, with 14 bases spanning the gap. CDR3 in amino acids: CSARVPSPMNTEAFF. The CDR3 bases are TGCAGTGCTAGGGTGCCGAGCCCCATGAACACTGAAGCTTTCTTT.

There are many counts of this clonotype. The gene calls are TRBV24-1 and TRBJ2-3, with D tentatively TRBD1 (5 bases). Looked up from germline, CDR1 is KGHDR and CDR2 is SFDVKD. This CDR3 has 14 residues. V dropped 3 bases and J dropped 10 bases, with 16 bases sitting between them. CDR3 nucleotides: TGTGCCACCAGTGATCCCCCTGACAGTCAGGCGCAGTATTTT. Amino acid sequence: CATSDPPDSQAQYF.

In its sample, this clonotype was seen many times. This sequence joins TRBV20-1 and TRBJ2-1; D unclear. Germline CDR1 and CDR2: DFQATT and SNEGSKA (reference sequence). The CDR3 has 14 residues. The V gene lost 4 bases and the J gene lost 3 bases, with 13 bases spanning the gap. The chain's CDR3 is CSANPYPNYNEQFF. CDR3 nucleotide sequence: TGCAGTGCTAACCCGTACCCTAACTACAATGAGCAGTTCTTC.

Concerning this clonotype itself: With a much larger clone just one base away, this may be a read error. The rearrangement joins TRBV7-2 to TRBJ2-7; 7 nucleotides align to TRBD1. The V gene's germline CDR1 is SGHTA and CDR2 FQGNSA. This CDR3 has 14 residues. The CDR3 sequence: CASSPDRPTYDQYF. DNA for the CDR3: TGTGCCAGCAGCCCGGACAGGCCAACCTACGACCAGTACTTC.

The genes are TRBV11-2 and TRBJ2-1, with D hard to call. Trimming pared 5 bases from V and 7 bases from J, leaving 6 bases between. The CDR3 runs 11 residues. Per the germline V gene, CDR1 is SGHAT and CDR2 is FQNNGV. The CDR3 DNA reads as TGTGCCAGCAGCCGAGCGAATGAGCAGTTCTTC. Protein sequence: CASSRANEQFF.

This clonotype showed up many times. V is TRBV15 and J is TRBJ2-2; D ambiguous. V was pared by 8 bases and J by 8 bases, with 0 bases between. The V gene's germline CDR1 is LNHNV and CDR2 YYDKDF (reference sequence). This CDR3 is built from 8 residues. CDR3 loop: CATGELFF. CDR3 nucleotide sequence: TGTGCCACCGGGGAGCTGTTTTTT.

This clonotype was seen a handful of times. The gene calls are TRBV6-6 and TRBJ2-7, with 7 nucleotides matching TRBD2. This CDR3 is 11 amino acids long. The germline gives CDR1 MNHNY, CDR2 SVGAGI (reference sequence). The V and J ends lost 10 bases and 7 bases, in that order; junction bases with no gene match: 7. The CDR3 DNA sequence: TGTGCCACCAAGACAGCGGGGGAGCAGTACTTC. Protein: CATKTAGEQYF.

This clonotype was found many times. The V call is TRBV12-3 or TRBV12-4, the J call TRBJ2-2; no definite D call. Trimming left V 3 bases short and J 5 bases short, with 10 bases between. The CDR3 loop spans 14 amino acids. CDR3 amino acids: CASSFLGSTGELFF. DNA for the CDR3: TGTGCCAGCAGTTTCCTCGGGTCGACCGGGGAGCTGTTTTTT.

This clonotype was counted ten times or more. The chain employs TRBV12-3 or TRBV12-4 and TRBJ1-3; D is uncertain. This CDR3 has 14 residues. V was cut by 5 bases and J by 0 bases, with 8 bases left in between. CDR3 in DNA: TGTGCCAGCAGTCCAAGCAGCTCTGGAAACACCATATATTTT. This gives the protein CASSPSSSGNTIYF.

This clonotype was seen repeatedly, ten times or more. The gene calls are TRBV24-1 and TRBJ2-2, with D tentatively TRBD2 (5 bases). The V end lost 3 bases, the J end lost 1 base, and 5 bases lay between the germline ends. CDR1 is KGHDR, CDR2 SFDVKD, per germline. The CDR3 loop spans 14 amino acids. This CDR3 reads CATSDGRNTGELFF. CDR3 DNA: TGTGCCACCAGTGATGGGAGGAACACCGGGGAGCTGTTTTTT.

J is TRBJ2-5 and V is TRBV28; D might be TRBD1 (5 bases). V was cut by 6 bases and J by 0 bases, with 26 bases left in between. Per the germline V gene, CDR1 is MDHEN and CDR2 is SYDVKM. This CDR3 has 19 residues. The CDR3, as DNA: TGTGCCAGCAGCCTTGGGGCCCCCAAGCGAGCTTCGTACCAAGAGACCCAGTACTTC. It encodes CASSLGAPKRASYQETQYF. Filled out from reference TRBV28 and TRBJ2-5, the complete variable domain reads DVKVTQSSRYLVKRTGEKVFLECVQDMDHENMFWYRQDPGLGLRLIYFSYDVKMKEKGDIPEGYSVSREKKERFSLILESASTNQTSMYLCASSLGAPKRASYQETQYFGPGTRLLVL.

This clonotype was observed many times. This sequence joins TRBV12-3 or TRBV12-4 and TRBJ2-5; a weak D match, TRBD2 (6 bases). V was shortened by 6 bases and J by 5 bases, with 25 bases between the two germline ends. The CDR3 length is 17 residues. CDR3 amino acids: CASRTVGGRLLSETQYF. The CDR3 nucleotides are TGTGCCAGCAGAACTGTCGGGGGACGGTTATTGTCCGAGACCCAGTACTTC.

V gene TRBV6-1 combines with J gene TRBJ2-1; 12 nucleotides line up with TRBD1. The V and J ends lost 7 bases and 9 bases, in that order; junction bases with no gene match: 7. There are 14 residues in the CDR3. Germline V gene lookup returns CDR1 MNHNS and CDR2 SASEGT. The CDR3 protein is CASIPGQGAVEQFF. The DNA for the CDR3 is TGTGCCAGCATCCCGGGACAGGGGGCTGTTGAGCAGTTCTTC.

This clonotype was detected many times. V usage is TRBV7-3 and J usage is TRBJ2-1; perhaps TRBD2 as D (6 bases). Germline loops: CDR1 SGHTA, CDR2 FQGTGA. The CDR3 has 15 amino acids. V was pared by 5 bases and J by 0 bases, with 11 bases between. The CDR3 region is CASSDDGSSYNEQFF. CDR3 bases: TGTGCCAGCAGCGATGACGGGAGCTCCTACAATGAGCAGTTCTTC.

There are many counts of this clonotype. The chain combines TRBV7-2 with TRBJ2-7; 11 nucleotides match TRBD2. The J segment lost 9 bases and the V segment lost 5 bases, leaving 12 bases of the junction unmatched. CDR1 is SGHTA, CDR2 FQGNSA, per germline. The length of the CDR3 is 15 residues. For the CDR3, the DNA is TGTGCCAGCAGCGACCGCGGGCTAGCGGGGGGAGGGCAGTACTTC. Protein: CASSDRGLAGGGQYF. The entire variable domain, with the rest obtained from reference TRBV7-2 and TRBJ2-7, is as follows: GAGVSQSPSNKVTEKGKDVELRCDPISGHTALYWYRQSLGQGLEFLIYFQGNSAPDKSGLPSDRFSAERTGGSVSTLTIQRTQQEDSAVYLCASSDRGLAGGGQYFGPGTRLTVT.

This clonotype showed up many times. V and J are TRBV5-1 and TRBJ1-3, with TRBD1 as a possible D gene (5 bases). V lost 4 bases to trimming and J lost 0 bases, with 14 bases between them. Germline-derived CDR1 and CDR2 are SGHRS and YFSETQ. The CDR3 is 16 residues long. CDR3 loop: CASSPRGTSSGNTIYF. CDR3 nucleotide sequence: TGCGCCAGCAGCCCACGAGGGACGTCCTCTGGAAACACCATATATTTT.

The chain carries TRBV7-2 and TRBJ1-1; no definite D call. This CDR3 spans 14 amino acids. Germline loops: CDR1 SGHTA, CDR2 FQGNSA. The V and J ends lost 3 bases and 0 bases respectively, with 8 bases between them. CDR3 in DNA: TGTGCCAGCAGCTTTGGGAGGATGAACACTGAAGCTTTCTTT. Amino acid sequence: CASSFGRMNTEAFF.

At least ten counts were recorded for this clonotype. The chain couples TRBV20-1 to TRBJ1-5; tentatively, D is TRBD1 (5 bases). Germline V gene sequence: CDR1 DFQATT, CDR2 SNEGSKA (reference sequence). Deletions cut 5 bases from V and 5 bases from J, with 16 bases between. The CDR3 loop spans 14 amino acids. The CDR3 region has the DNA TGCAGTGCTCCAGGGCGGGGAGGTGATCAGCCCCAGCATTTT. Its protein product is CSAPGRGGDQPQHF.

This clonotype has a handful of counts. This CDR3 is CATSRKERARGIYNEQFF. The CDR3 DNA reads TGTGCCACCAGCCGTAAAGAACGGGCTCGGGGGATCTACAATGAGCAGTTCTTC. The chain carries TRBV15 and TRBJ2-1, with D perhaps TRBD2 (6 bases). Trimming removed 5 bases from V and 3 bases from J, with 23 bases in between. The CDR3 has 18 residues. Germline V gene lookup returns CDR1 LNHNV and CDR2 YYDKDF (reference sequence). Combining the CDR3 with reference TRBV15 and TRBJ2-1 gives the whole variable domain DAMVIQNPRYQVTQFGKPVTLSCSQTLNHNVMYWYQQKSSQAPKLLFHYYDKDFNNEADTPDNFQSRRPNTSFCFLDIRSPGLGDTAMYLCATSRKERARGIYNEQFFGPGTRLTVL.

This clonotype was found many times. CDR3 sequence reads: CAISGGTLGEKLFF. CDR3 in DNA: TGTGCCATCAGTGGGGGGACGCTCGGGGAAAAACTGTTTTTT. The chain links TRBV10-3 to TRBJ1-4, with D perhaps TRBD1 (5 bases). The germline V gene has CDR1 ENHRY and CDR2 SYGVKD. The CDR3 covers 14 residues. V shed 4 bases and J shed 8 bases, with 14 bases lying between them.

The chain uses TRBV3-1 and TRBJ2-6; the D gene is possibly TRBD1 (5 bases). The germline V gene encodes CDR1 LGHDT and CDR2 YNNKEL (reference sequence). Trimming shortened V by 4 bases and J by 0 bases, and 16 bases separated the two germline ends. There are 18 residues in the CDR3. CDR3 nucleotides: TGTGCCAGCAGCCGTTCCGACAGACCCCTCTCTGGGGCCAACGTCCTGACTTTC. Translating gives CASSRSDRPLSGANVLTF.

This clonotype has at least ten counts. The genes are TRBV10-3 and TRBJ2-3, with 9 bases fitting TRBD1. Trimming cost V 8 bases and J 5 bases; bases outside gene matches: 5. CDR1 and CDR2 (germline): ENHRY, SYGVKD. This CDR3 has 13 residues. DNA of the CDR3: TGTGCCATCGGGGACAGGGCGAAAGATACGCAGTATTTT. It yields the protein CAIGDRAKDTQYF.

Regarding this clonotype: This may arise from a read error, as a much more abundant clone is one base away. The rearrangement links TRBV9 to TRBJ2-5; TRBD2 might be the D (5 bases). CDR3 length equals 16 residues. Trimming removed 4 bases from V and 2 bases from J, with 18 bases in between. The V gene's germline CDR1 is SGDLS and CDR2 YYNGEE. In nucleotides, the CDR3 is TGTGCCAGCAGCTTCGTTGGTGGAGGCGGTCAAGAGACCCAGTACTTC. Protein product: CASSFVGGGGQETQYF. The full variable domain, with the rest looked up from reference TRBV9 and TRBJ2-5, is DSGVTQTPKHLITATGQRVTLRCSPRSGDLSVYWYQQSLDQGLQFLIQYYNGEERAKGNILERFSAQQFPDLHSELNLSSLELGDSALYFCASSFVGGGGQETQYFGPGTRLLVL.

The chain joins TRBV11-3 to TRBJ1-1, with a weak D call TRBD1 (5 bases). The V gene's germline CDR1 is SGHNT and CDR2 YENEEA. Trimming removed 8 bases from V and 1 base from J, with 11 bases in between. This CDR3 has 13 residues. The CDR3 nucleotides read TGTGCCAGCTGTCGAGGGGCGAACACTGAAGCTTTCTTT. It specifies CASCRGANTEAFF.